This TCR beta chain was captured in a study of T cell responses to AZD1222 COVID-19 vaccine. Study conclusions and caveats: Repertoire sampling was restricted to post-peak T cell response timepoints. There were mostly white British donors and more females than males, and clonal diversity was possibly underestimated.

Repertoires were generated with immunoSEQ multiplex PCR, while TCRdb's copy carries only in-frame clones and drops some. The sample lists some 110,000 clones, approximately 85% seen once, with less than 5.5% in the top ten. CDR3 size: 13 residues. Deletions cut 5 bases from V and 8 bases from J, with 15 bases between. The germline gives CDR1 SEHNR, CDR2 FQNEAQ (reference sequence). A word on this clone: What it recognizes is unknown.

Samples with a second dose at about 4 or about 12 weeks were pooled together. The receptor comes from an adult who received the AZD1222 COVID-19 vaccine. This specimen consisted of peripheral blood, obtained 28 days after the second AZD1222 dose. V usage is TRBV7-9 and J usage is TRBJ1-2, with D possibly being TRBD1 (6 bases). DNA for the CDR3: TGTGCCAGCAGCAACCCCGGGACAAAAGGCTACACCTTC. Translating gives CASSNPGTKGYTF.